This TCR beta chain emerged from a study of T cell clonality in common variable immunodeficiency. The CDR3 loop spans 14 amino acids. V shed 3 bases and J shed 5 bases, with 16 bases lying between them. The V gene's germline CDR1 is SQVTM and CDR2 ANQGSEA. TCRdb's table, derived via immunoSEQ multiplex PCR, lists solely in-frame clones and lacks some. Sampling found 50,000 to 65,000 clones, none seen once. In this sample, this clone turned up many times. The read ends 3 residues shy of where the CDR3 ends; the end is completed using the germline J gene. This chain links TRBV29-1 with TRBJ1-1, with D hard to call. The sequenced sample consisted of peripheral blood mononuclear cells. The receptor's source is a person aged 18 to 70 in good health. The part of the CDR3 DNA that was read is TGCAGCGTTGATTTCGAGAAGGGTATGACTGAA. It is translated as CSVDFEKGMTE. The full CDR3 protein reads CSVDFEKGMTEAFF.